Listed below are T cell receptor beta chains from one sample, sequenced in a study of blood T cell repertoires in COVID-19. Only in-frame clones appear in the TCRdb table, and some are missing; sequencing was by immunoSEQ multiplex PCR. This table has 150,000 to 200,000 clones, almost 80% appearing once. The source material was peripheral blood. These receptors were taken from a man in his 60s with active or convalescent COVID-19. CDR3s include the opening cysteine and the closing phenylalanine or tryptophan. Fields, in order: clone size, D gene, J gene, V gene, CDR3 DNA, CDR3 protein. D genes are given only for firm matches. Clone size appears in some rows only: once, few, many, or a class for an expanded clone.

abundance: .
d_gene: TRBD2
j_gene: TRBJ2-7
v_gene: TRBV5-1
CDR3nt: TGCGCCAGCAGAAGCGGGAGGAGGTACGAGCAGTACTTT
CDR3aa: CASRSGRRYEQYF

abundance: .
d_gene: TRBD1
j_gene: TRBJ2-7
v_gene: TRBV3-1/TRBV3-2
CDR3nt: TGTGCCAGCAGCCGGGACAGGGGCTACGAGCAGTACTTC
CDR3aa: CASSRDRGYEQYF

abundance: .
d_gene: .
j_gene: TRBJ1-5
v_gene: TRBV5-6
CDR3nt: TGTGCCAGCAGCTTGGCCAGCGTCCGGGGTCAGCCCCAGCATTTT
CDR3aa: CASSLASVRGQPQHF

abundance: few
d_gene: .
j_gene: TRBJ2-2
v_gene: TRBV7-2
CDR3nt: TGTGCCAGCAGCCCCTACAGGGTTGAGACCGGGGAGCTGTTTTTT
CDR3aa: CASSPYRVETGELFF

abundance: .
d_gene: TRBD2
j_gene: TRBJ2-1
v_gene: TRBV18
CDR3nt: TGTGCCAGCTCACGTTTTAGCGGGAGGGGTGTCAATGAGCAGTTCTTC
CDR3aa: CASSRFSGRGVNEQFF

abundance: .
d_gene: TRBD1
j_gene: TRBJ1-4
v_gene: TRBV5-6
CDR3nt: TGTGCCAGCAGCTTTAAACAGGGGAATGAAAAACTGTTTTTT
CDR3aa: CASSFKQGNEKLFF

abundance: .
d_gene: .
j_gene: TRBJ2-3
v_gene: TRBV7-3
CDR3nt: TGTGCCAGCAGCCCCGCCGCGAGCACAGATACGCAGTATTTT
CDR3aa: CASSPAASTDTQYF

abundance: .
d_gene: TRBD2
j_gene: TRBJ2-7
v_gene: TRBV28
CDR3nt: TGTGCCAGCAGTTCTCCGGGACTAGCGGCCTACGAGCAGTACTTC
CDR3aa: CASSSPGLAAYEQYF

abundance: .
d_gene: .
j_gene: TRBJ2-2
v_gene: TRBV27
CDR3nt: TGTGCCAGCAGTTTATTGGGCAGGGTACCCGGGGAGCTGTTTTTT
CDR3aa: CASSLLGRVPGELFF

abundance: .
d_gene: .
j_gene: TRBJ2-7
v_gene: TRBV6-5
CDR3nt: TGTGCCAGCAGTTACTCGGCGCAGTTGCGGAACGAGCAGTACTTC
CDR3aa: CASSYSAQLRNEQYF

abundance: .
d_gene: .
j_gene: TRBJ1-1
v_gene: TRBV11-2
CDR3nt: TGTGCCAGCAGCTTACCGCAGGGCGCCACTGAAGCTTTCTTT
CDR3aa: CASSLPQGATEAFF

abundance: .
d_gene: .
j_gene: TRBJ2-3
v_gene: TRBV19
CDR3nt: TGTGCCAGTAGTAACCCGGCCGTAGCCCGGACAGATACGCAGTATTTT
CDR3aa: CASSNPAVARTDTQYF

abundance: .
d_gene: TRBD1
j_gene: TRBJ1-1
v_gene: TRBV29-1
CDR3nt: TGCAGCGTTCAAAGACAGGGGTTCGGAACTGAAGCTTTCTTT
CDR3aa: CSVQRQGFGTEAFF

abundance: .
d_gene: TRBD1
j_gene: TRBJ1-4
v_gene: TRBV18
CDR3nt: TGTGCCAGCTCACCGCAAGTCCCGGGACAGGGGGAAAAACTGTTTTTT
CDR3aa: CASSPQVPGQGEKLFF

abundance: .
d_gene: TRBD2
j_gene: TRBJ2-1
v_gene: TRBV10-3
CDR3nt: TGTGCCATCAGGCCGGGACTAGCGGGAGGGGTTGAGTTCTTC
CDR3aa: CAIRPGLAGGVEFF

abundance: few
d_gene: TRBD2
j_gene: TRBJ2-2
v_gene: TRBV6-6
CDR3nt: TGTGCCAGCAGTTACGGGCTAGCGGGAGCCGGCGGGGAGCTGTTTTTT
CDR3aa: CASSYGLAGAGGELFF

abundance: .
d_gene: .
j_gene: TRBJ2-7
v_gene: TRBV27
CDR3nt: TGTGCCAGCAGTTTATTTCCGGGAAGCTACGAGCAGTACTTC
CDR3aa: CASSLFPGSYEQYF

abundance: .
d_gene: TRBD1
j_gene: TRBJ2-2
v_gene: TRBV6-4
CDR3nt: TGTGCCAGCAGACCCGGGACAGCCAACACCGGGGAGCTGTTTTTT
CDR3aa: CASRPGTANTGELFF

abundance: .
d_gene: TRBD1
j_gene: TRBJ1-4
v_gene: TRBV5-4
CDR3nt: TGTGCCAGCAGCGTGCCCGAGGGGACAGGGGGTGAAAAACTGTTTTTT
CDR3aa: CASSVPEGTGGEKLFF

abundance: .
d_gene: .
j_gene: TRBJ2-5
v_gene: TRBV4-3
CDR3nt: TGCGCCAGCAGCCAAGATCTTGCTAAGACCCAGTACTTC
CDR3aa: CASSQDLAKTQYF

abundance: .
d_gene: .
j_gene: TRBJ2-3
v_gene: TRBV30
CDR3nt: TGTGCCTGGAGTGTACCAGGGTTCCGCACAGATACGCAGTATTTT
CDR3aa: CAWSVPGFRTDTQYF

abundance: .
d_gene: TRBD2
j_gene: TRBJ2-3
v_gene: TRBV10-3
CDR3nt: TGTGCCATCGGGAAAGCTAGCGGGAGCACAGATACGCAGTATTTT
CDR3aa: CAIGKASGSTDTQYF

abundance: .
d_gene: .
j_gene: TRBJ1-1
v_gene: TRBV5-1
CDR3nt: TGCGCCAGTTCTCAGGAGAACACTGAAGCTTTCTTT
CDR3aa: CASSQENTEAFF

abundance: .
d_gene: .
j_gene: TRBJ2-7
v_gene: TRBV19
CDR3nt: TGTGCCAGTAGTCCCGGACAGCACTACGAGCAGTACTTC
CDR3aa: CASSPGQHYEQYF

abundance: once
d_gene: .
j_gene: TRBJ2-7
v_gene: TRBV11-1
CDR3nt: TGTGCCAGCAGCTCAGAGGGTAGCGGAATATACTACGAGCAGTACTTC
CDR3aa: CASSSEGSGIYYEQYF

abundance: .
d_gene: TRBD2
j_gene: TRBJ2-1
v_gene: TRBV29-1
CDR3nt: TGCAGCGTTCGGCTAGCGGGAGGTGTAGATGAGCAGTTCTTC
CDR3aa: CSVRLAGGVDEQFF

abundance: .
d_gene: .
j_gene: TRBJ1-5
v_gene: TRBV21-1
CDR3nt: TGTGCCAGCAGCATAGGCCCCAAGGGGTTAAAGGATCAGCCCCAGCATTTT
CDR3aa: CASSIGPKGLKDQPQHF

abundance: .
d_gene: .
j_gene: TRBJ1-5
v_gene: TRBV11-2
CDR3nt: TGTGCCAGCAGCTTAGGGGGAGGTCAGCCCCAGCATTTT
CDR3aa: CASSLGGGQPQHF

abundance: .
d_gene: TRBD1
j_gene: TRBJ2-7
v_gene: TRBV27
CDR3nt: TGTGCCAGCAGCCGCAGCCTTACAGGGGGCGTTATCCACGAGCAGTACTTC
CDR3aa: CASSRSLTGGVIHEQYF

abundance: .
d_gene: TRBD2
j_gene: TRBJ2-1
v_gene: TRBV4-2
CDR3nt: TGTGCCAGCAGCCAGACTCGAGGATCGCGGGAGTACAATGAGCAGTTCTTC
CDR3aa: CASSQTRGSREYNEQFF

abundance: .
d_gene: .
j_gene: TRBJ2-7
v_gene: TRBV2
CDR3nt: TGTGCCAGCAAACCGGGACTGACGTCCTACGAGCAGTACTTC
CDR3aa: CASKPGLTSYEQYF

abundance: .
d_gene: .
j_gene: TRBJ1-2
v_gene: TRBV21-1
CDR3nt: TGTGCCAGCAGCAAATGCCGGTGGGACAGGGAACCCTATGGCTACACCTTC
CDR3aa: CASSKCRWDREPYGYTF

abundance: .
d_gene: TRBD2
j_gene: TRBJ2-3
v_gene: TRBV18
CDR3nt: TGTGCCAGCTCACCGGGGACTAGCGGGATTTCAGATACGCAGTATTTT
CDR3aa: CASSPGTSGISDTQYF

abundance: .
d_gene: TRBD2
j_gene: TRBJ2-3
v_gene: TRBV28
CDR3nt: TGTGCCAGCAGTCTGACGACTAGCGGGACCACAGATACGCAGTATTTT
CDR3aa: CASSLTTSGTTDTQYF

abundance: .
d_gene: .
j_gene: TRBJ2-1
v_gene: TRBV4-1
CDR3nt: TGCGCCAGCAGCCAAGCAAGCGCGGCAGCCAACAATGAGCAGTTCTTC
CDR3aa: CASSQASAAANNEQFF

abundance: .
d_gene: TRBD1
j_gene: TRBJ2-1
v_gene: TRBV4-1
CDR3nt: TGCGCCAGCAGCCAAAGCCCCGCTAGACAGGGAAACAATGAGCAGTTCTTC
CDR3aa: CASSQSPARQGNNEQFF

abundance: .
d_gene: .
j_gene: TRBJ1-1
v_gene: TRBV19
CDR3nt: TGTGCCAGTAGTCAGAAGACAGGCGCTGAAGCTTTCTTT
CDR3aa: CASSQKTGAEAFF

abundance: .
d_gene: TRBD1
j_gene: TRBJ2-4
v_gene: TRBV2
CDR3nt: TGTGCCAGCAGTGAATACGGGACAGGGGGAGCCAAAAACATTCAGTACTTC
CDR3aa: CASSEYGTGGAKNIQYF

abundance: .
d_gene: TRBD2
j_gene: TRBJ2-1
v_gene: TRBV6-4
CDR3nt: TGTGCCAGCAGTGCCCGTGGACTAGCGGGAGTTCTCTCCTACAATGAGCAGTTCTTC
CDR3aa: CASSARGLAGVLSYNEQFF

abundance: .
d_gene: .
j_gene: TRBJ2-3
v_gene: TRBV4-2
CDR3nt: TGTGCCAGCAGCCAAGTACAGGGAGAGGTGGATACGCAGTATTTT
CDR3aa: CASSQVQGEVDTQYF

abundance: .
d_gene: .
j_gene: TRBJ2-7
v_gene: TRBV6-5
CDR3nt: TGTGCCAGCAGTTACAACAGAGCCTACGAGCAGTACTTC
CDR3aa: CASSYNRAYEQYF

abundance: .
d_gene: .
j_gene: TRBJ1-2
v_gene: TRBV28
CDR3nt: TGTGCCAGCAGCTACAGTAACTATGGCTACACCTTC
CDR3aa: CASSYSNYGYTF

abundance: few
d_gene: TRBD1
j_gene: TRBJ1-3
v_gene: TRBV7-9
CDR3nt: TGTGCCAGCGAACAGGGGGCAGGAAACACCATATATTTT
CDR3aa: CASEQGAGNTIYF

abundance: few
d_gene: TRBD1
j_gene: TRBJ1-5
v_gene: TRBV19
CDR3nt: TGTGCCAGTACCGCAAGTGGCAGGGGGTGGCAGCCCCAGCATTTT
CDR3aa: CASTASGRGWQPQHF

abundance: .
d_gene: .
j_gene: TRBJ2-1
v_gene: TRBV28
CDR3nt: TGTGCAGTCAGAGGGGGAGGGTCCTACAATGAGCAGTTCTTC
CDR3aa: CAVRGGGSYNEQFF

abundance: once
d_gene: TRBD2
j_gene: TRBJ2-1
v_gene: TRBV5-1
CDR3nt: TGCGCCAGCAGCTTGTCGACTAGCTCTAACTACAATGAGCAGTTCTTC
CDR3aa: CASSLSTSSNYNEQFF

abundance: few
d_gene: TRBD1
j_gene: TRBJ2-2
v_gene: TRBV28
CDR3nt: TGTGCCAGCAGGAAAGGGACAGGGGGCACCGGGGAGCTGTTTTTT
CDR3aa: CASRKGTGGTGELFF

abundance: .
d_gene: .
j_gene: TRBJ2-2
v_gene: TRBV19
CDR3nt: TGTGCCAGTAGCCAGGGCCGGGTTGTCGACGGGGAGCTGTTTTTT
CDR3aa: CASSQGRVVDGELFF

abundance: .
d_gene: TRBD1
j_gene: TRBJ2-5
v_gene: TRBV24-1
CDR3nt: TGTGCCACCAGTGGAGGACAGGGTTTTAAAGAGACCCAGTACTTC
CDR3aa: CATSGGQGFKETQYF

abundance: once
d_gene: .
j_gene: TRBJ2-7
v_gene: TRBV28
CDR3nt: TGTGCCAGCAGTTTATTCTCTCTGCGGCGGGAGCAGTACTTC
CDR3aa: CASSLFSLRREQYF

abundance: .
d_gene: TRBD1
j_gene: TRBJ2-1
v_gene: TRBV10-1
CDR3nt: TGCGCCAGCAGCCCGCGGGTAGTCGGGACAGGTTCCTACAATGAGCAGTTCTTC
CDR3aa: CASSPRVVGTGSYNEQFF

abundance: .
d_gene: TRBD2
j_gene: TRBJ2-7
v_gene: TRBV7-7
CDR3nt: TGTGCCAGCAGCGCGGCAGGGAGGGGCGAGCAGTACTTC
CDR3aa: CASSAAGRGEQYF